This T cell receptor (beta chain) was profiled in a study of tumor-infiltrating lymphocytes in glioblastoma multiforme. Regarding the study as a whole: RNA-based TCR sequencing may distort clone frequencies, since cells carry unequal TCR transcript numbers. TCR plus mutation findings rest on a single glioblastoma patient.

With regard to this clonotype: Its cognate antigen is unknown. At one end the junction does not follow the germline gene, possibly because of a read error.

TCRB libraries came from RNA via three nested multiplex PCR rounds. Via MiXCR, TCRdb re-called the multiplex PCR reads, giving one row per CDR3 protein. The sample carries about 10,000 distinct CDR3 sequences, around three quarters recorded once. Germline assignment: CDR1 ENHRY and CDR2 SYGVKD. The CDR3 runs to 12 residues. V usage is TRBV10-3 and J usage is TRBJ1-5; the match to TRBD1 covers 7 bases. The TCR comes from a male donor with glioblastoma. What was sequenced was brain tumor tissue. The CDR3 DNA is TGTGCCATCGGAGGGGGCAATCAGCCCAAGCATTTT. Translation: CAIGGGNQPKHF.